These 17 T cell receptor beta chains were all obtained from the same sample, sequenced in a study of T cells in Graves' hyperthyroidism and ophthalmopathy. RNA transcripts gave rise to amplified TCR beta CDR3 regions. Carried out on the TCR CDR3, a first-round RT-PCR used the HTBI primer set. TCRdb fed the multiplex PCR reads into MiXCR, producing one record per CDR3 protein. The table shows around 280,000 distinct CDR3 sequences, with less than 15% occurring only once. Material: blood. These receptor sequences come from a woman in her 30s with Graves' hyperthyroidism that later progressed to Graves' ophthalmopathy.

This clonotype was seen ten or more times. The J gene is TRBJ2-3, the V gene TRBV13; no clear D. The CDR3 extends over 13 amino acids. Germline CDR1 and CDR2: PRHDT and FYEKMQ (reference sequence). Trimming cost V 6 bases and J 4 bases, with 11 bases left between them. The CDR3 sequence is CASSPVFADTQYF. CDR3 nucleotide sequence: TGTGCCAGCAGTCCCGTATTCGCAGATACGCAGTATTTT.

Concerning this clonotype: A much larger clone lies a single base off, so this may be a read error. CDR3 DNA sequence: TGTGCCAGCAGCTCGGGCAGGGCGGAGGAAAAACTGTTTTTT. Its protein product is CASSSGRAEEKLFF. V and J are TRBV28 and TRBJ1-4, with D possibly matching TRBD1 (5 bases). CDR1 and CDR2 from the germline V gene are MDHEN and SYDVKM. The CDR3 covers 14 residues. V was trimmed by 6 bases and J by 8 bases, leaving 16 bases between them.

With respect to this clonotype: A read error may be the cause here, since a much bigger clone is one base away. This sequence joins TRBV7-9 and TRBJ1-1, with D unresolved. Germline loops: CDR1 SEHNR, CDR2 FQNEAQ (reference sequence). The CDR3 sequence is 15 residues long. Trimming removed 5 bases at V and 6 bases at J, with 19 bases between. The CDR3 nucleotides are TGTGCCAGCAGCCCGCTCCCGGGGAGGGTACCTGAAGCTTTCTTT. Translated, it gives CASSPLPGRVPEAFF.

This clonotype was detected many times. The genes are TRBV2 and TRBJ1-1, with D perhaps TRBD1 (5 bases). The CDR3 extends over 14 amino acids. Trimming removed 5 bases at V and 4 bases at J, with 14 bases between. CDR1 SNHLY and CDR2 FYNNEI come from the germline V gene. CDR3 amino acids: CASSNQGGGTEAFF. CDR3 in DNA: TGTGCCAGCAGTAATCAGGGCGGCGGCACTGAAGCTTTCTTT.

This clonotype was counted at least ten times. The chain joins TRBV7-2 to TRBJ2-1; 10 bases fit TRBD2. With 3 bases clipped from V and 4 bases from J, the junction kept 3 bases outside the gene matches. This CDR3 is 15 amino acids long. The V gene's germline CDR1 is SGHTA and CDR2 FQGNSA. The DNA for the CDR3 is TGTGCCAGCAGCTTCGGACTAGCGGAATACAATGAGCAGTTCTTC. This encodes CASSFGLAEYNEQFF.

This clonotype was picked up many times. This chain uses TRBV3-1 with TRBJ2-6, with a possible D match to TRBD2 (6 bases). The length of the CDR3 is 15 residues. Trimming took 2 bases from V and 7 from J, leaving 12 bases between them. In germline, CDR1 is LGHDT, CDR2 YNNKEL (reference sequence). The CDR3 bases are TGTGCCAGCAGCCAAATGGAGGGTTCTGCCAACGTCCTGACTTTC. Encoded protein: CASSQMEGSANVLTF. The full variable domain, with the rest looked up from reference TRBV3-1 and TRBJ2-6, is DTAVSQTPKYLVTQMGNDKSIKCEQNLGHDTMYWYKQDSKKFLKIMFSYNNKELIINETVPNRFSPKSPDKAHLNLHINSLELGDSAVYFCASSQMEGSANVLTFGAGSRLTVL.

There are many counts of this clonotype. The CDR3 nucleotides read TGTGCCAGCAGAAACAGGGGCTACAATGAGCAGTTCTTC. This gives the protein CASRNRGYNEQFF. The rearrangement joins TRBV27 to TRBJ2-1; 7 nucleotides match TRBD1. Germline values: CDR1 MNHEY, CDR2 SMNVEV (reference sequence). Trimming took 6 bases from V and 3 from J; bases not matched to a gene: 2. This CDR3 is 13 amino acids long.

The table lists this clonotype with many counts. V usage is TRBV5-1 and J usage is TRBJ2-5; 10 positions match TRBD2. From germline, CDR1 is SGHRS and CDR2 YFSETQ. The CDR3 has 15 residues. After removal of 0 bases from V and 6 bases from J, the junction contained 5 bases not matched to a gene. The CDR3: CASSLAPAGGQTQYF. In DNA, the CDR3 is TGCGCCAGCAGCTTGGCCCCAGCGGGAGGGCAGACCCAGTACTTC.

This clonotype was observed many times. This rearrangement joins TRBV18 to TRBJ2-3; possible D gene TRBD1, 6 bases. Trimming took 4 bases from V and 3 from J, leaving 14 bases between them. CDR1 and CDR2 from the germline V gene are KGHSH and LQKENI. This CDR3 region has 15 residues. CDR3 sequence reads: CASSRQGIGTDTQYF. The CDR3 region has the DNA TGTGCCAGCTCACGTCAGGGGATTGGAACAGATACGCAGTATTTT.

The rearrangement uses TRBV9 and TRBJ2-3; no clear D. V lost 0 bases and J 8 bases, leaving 7 bases between the germline ends. CDR3 length: 12 amino acids. Germline V lookup: CDR1 SGDLS, CDR2 YYNGEE. The CDR3 region has the DNA TGTGCCAGCAGCGTAGAGGAGCGTACGCAGTATTTT. Protein: CASSVEERTQYF.

This clonotype has ten or more counts. This chain uses TRBV3-1 with TRBJ2-2; 9 bases align to TRBD2. The CDR3 contains 16 residues. Unmatched junction bases numbered 8, after V lost 3 bases and J lost 6 bases. Germline CDR1 reads LGHDT; CDR2 reads YNNKEL (reference sequence). CDR3 sequence (DNA): TGTGCCAGCAGCCACCTACTAGCGGGCCTGCCCGGGGAGCTGTTTTTT. Protein sequence: CASSHLLAGLPGELFF.

This clonotype was seen at least ten times. This chain links TRBV6-2 or TRBV6-3 with TRBJ2-1; 9 bases are a match to TRBD2. Germline CDR1 and CDR2: MNHEY and SVGEGT. The CDR3 consists of 18 residues. After removal of 2 bases from V and 6 bases from J, the junction contained 14 bases not matched to a gene. The CDR3 spells CASSYDRTSANPPNEQFF. The CDR3 nucleotides are TGTGCCAGCAGTTACGATAGGACTAGCGCCAATCCCCCCAATGAGCAGTTCTTC.

This clonotype was seen repeatedly, ten times or more. This sequence joins TRBV28 and TRBJ2-1; D might be TRBD2 (7 bases). Trimming removed 6 bases from V and 3 bases from J, with 15 bases in between. CDR1 and CDR2 (germline): MDHEN, SYDVKM. CDR3 length: 15 residues. The CDR3 DNA is TGTGCCAGCAGGCGAAAGGGGGACTACTACAATGAGCAGTTCTTC. As protein: CASRRKGDYYNEQFF.

This clonotype occurred many times. This rearrangement joins TRBV12-3 or TRBV12-4 to TRBJ1-1, with D perhaps TRBD1 (6 bases). The V gene lost 5 bases and the J gene lost 4 bases, with 11 bases spanning the gap. The CDR3 has 13 residues. CDR3 in DNA: TGTGCCAGCAGTATCCAACAGGGCACTGAAGCTTTCTTT. Its translation: CASSIQQGTEAFF.

This clonotype showed up many times. The rearrangement joins TRBV15 to TRBJ1-4; D call uncertain. V lost 3 bases and J lost 3, with 11 bases in between. Germline V lookup: CDR1 LNHNV, CDR2 YYDKDF (reference sequence). The CDR3 has 15 residues. The CDR3 here is CATSSSANANEKLFF. DNA for the CDR3: TGTGCCACCAGCAGTAGCGCAAACGCTAATGAAAAACTGTTTTTT.

The chain employs TRBV2 and TRBJ2-7; D unresolved. Germline-derived CDR1 and CDR2 are SNHLY and FYNNEI. The CDR3 spans 14 residues. V was shortened by 6 bases and J by 2 bases, with 14 bases between the two germline ends. DNA for the CDR3: TGTGCCAGCAGCGACGGCAGGCGGCCCTACGAGCAGTACTTC. Amino acid sequence: CASSDGRRPYEQYF.

This clonotype was found many times. The chain recombines TRBV7-4 with TRBJ1-6, with 10 bases matching TRBD1. The CDR3 extends over 18 amino acids. The V gene end was trimmed by 6 bases and the J gene end by 7 bases; junction bases not matched to a gene: 15. Germline loops: CDR1 SGHVT, CDR2 SQSDAQ. The CDR3 region is CASSLTGQGKGRNSPLHF. The CDR3 coding sequence is TGTGCCAGCAGTCTGACGGGACAGGGGAAAGGACGGAATTCACCCCTCCACTTT.